These T cell receptor beta chains were read from a single sample in a study of OX40 agonist ivuxolimab in advanced cancers. Profiled with immunoSEQ multiplex PCR; TCRdb holds only in-frame clones, not every one. The sample has about 64,000 clones, approximately 86% seen once. The sequences come from CD4+ or CD8+ T cells sorted from blood, collected in a trial of the OX40 agonist ivuxolimab. The receptors come from an adult with an advanced solid tumor such as melanoma, head and neck, liver or kidney cancer. Each CDR3 is given with its conserved first and last residue. The D gene is left open where the match is weak. A clone size is listed for some rows: how often the clone was seen (once, few, many), or a class if it is expanded.

CDR3 protein: CASSARTSGSGLDTQYF
CDR3 DNA: TGCGCCAGCAGCGCCCGGACTAGCGGGAGTGGGTTAGATACGCAGTATTTT
CDR3 length: 17
V gene: TRBV5-1
J gene: TRBJ2-3
D gene: TRBD2
clone size: NA

CDR3 protein: CASSLESNQPQHF
CDR3 DNA: TGTGCCAGCAGCTTAGAGAGCAATCAGCCCCAGCATTTT
CDR3 length: 13
V gene: TRBV11-2
J gene: TRBJ1-5
D gene: NA
clone size: NA

CDR3 protein: CASSRREDSFYEQYF
CDR3 DNA: TGTGCCAGCAGCCGACGGGAAGACAGCTTTTACGAGCAGTACTTC
CDR3 length: 15
V gene: TRBV7-9
J gene: TRBJ2-7
D gene: NA
clone size: NA

CDR3 protein: CASSLSGTGFSGANVLTF
CDR3 DNA: TGTGCCAGCAGTTTATCCGGGACAGGGTTCTCTGGGGCCAACGTCCTGACTTTC
CDR3 length: 18
V gene: TRBV27
J gene: TRBJ2-6
D gene: TRBD1
clone size: NA

CDR3 protein: CASSYEGTTNEKLFF
CDR3 DNA: TGTGCCAGCAGTTACGAAGGTACAACTAATGAAAAACTGTTTTTT
CDR3 length: 15
V gene: TRBV6-6
J gene: TRBJ1-4
D gene: NA
clone size: NA

CDR3 protein: CASSPGAGGPLDTQYF
CDR3 DNA: TGTGCCAGCAGCCCGGGGGCGGGAGGGCCATTGGATACGCAGTATTTT
CDR3 length: 16
V gene: TRBV5-4
J gene: TRBJ2-3
D gene: TRBD2
clone size: NA

CDR3 protein: CASRPGTDNSPLHF
CDR3 DNA: TGTGCCAGCAGGCCCGGGACAGATAATTCACCCCTCCACTTT
CDR3 length: 14
V gene: TRBV2
J gene: TRBJ1-6
D gene: TRBD1
clone size: NA

CDR3 protein: CASSFGGTRSGANVLTF
CDR3 DNA: TGTGCCAGCAGCTTCGGGGGGACCCGCTCTGGGGCCAACGTCCTGACTTTC
CDR3 length: 17
V gene: TRBV7-3
J gene: TRBJ2-6
D gene: TRBD2
clone size: NA

CDR3 protein: CASSEATSPDGFYEQYF
CDR3 DNA: TGTGCCAGCAGTGAAGCAACTAGTCCTGATGGTTTCTACGAGCAGTACTTC
CDR3 length: 17
V gene: TRBV6-1
J gene: TRBJ2-7
D gene: NA
clone size: NA

CDR3 protein: CAINSGRAFETDTQYF
CDR3 DNA: TGTGCCATCAATAGCGGGAGGGCCTTTGAAACAGATACGCAGTATTTT
CDR3 length: 16
V gene: TRBV10-3
J gene: TRBJ2-3
D gene: TRBD2
clone size: NA

CDR3 protein: CASSLLAGETQYF
CDR3 DNA: TGTGCCAGCAGCTTGTTAGCGGGGGAGACCCAGTACTTC
CDR3 length: 13
V gene: TRBV7-9
J gene: TRBJ2-5
D gene: TRBD2
clone size: NA

CDR3 protein: CASSLVWTSGGDIQYF
CDR3 DNA: TGTGCCAGCAGCTTAGTCTGGACTAGCGGAGGAGACATTCAGTACTTC
CDR3 length: 16
V gene: TRBV7-2
J gene: TRBJ2-4
D gene: TRBD2
clone size: NA

CDR3 protein: CAWVTGGTSVLTF
CDR3 DNA: TGTGCCTGGGTGACAGGGGGAACGAGTGTCCTGACTTTC
CDR3 length: 13
V gene: TRBV30
J gene: TRBJ2-6
D gene: TRBD1
clone size: NA

CDR3 protein: CASNGQGIEKLFF
CDR3 DNA: TGTGCCAGCAACGGACAGGGCATTGAAAAACTGTTTTTT
CDR3 length: 13
V gene: TRBV2
J gene: TRBJ1-4
D gene: TRBD1
clone size: NA

CDR3 protein: CASSLRPPQGLSSTGELFF
CDR3 DNA: TGTGCCAGCAGCCTGAGACCCCCGCAGGGATTATCGAGCACCGGGGAGCTGTTTTTT
CDR3 length: 19
V gene: TRBV11-1
J gene: TRBJ2-2
D gene: NA
clone size: NA

CDR3 protein: CATSRDGGIGPQHF
CDR3 DNA: TGTGCCACCAGCAGAGATGGGGGGATCGGGCCCCAGCATTTT
CDR3 length: 14
V gene: TRBV15
J gene: TRBJ1-5
D gene: NA
clone size: once

CDR3 protein: CASSLSGQGPNYGYTF
CDR3 DNA: TGTGCCAGCAGTTTATCGGGACAGGGGCCCAACTATGGCTACACCTTC
CDR3 length: 16
V gene: TRBV28
J gene: TRBJ1-2
D gene: TRBD1
clone size: NA

CDR3 protein: CASSSEGGGANVLTF
CDR3 DNA: TGTGCCAGCAGCTCGGAGGGTGGAGGGGCCAACGTCCTGACTTTC
CDR3 length: 15
V gene: TRBV5-6
J gene: TRBJ2-6
D gene: NA
clone size: NA

CDR3 protein: CASSSDRGRPNEKLFF
CDR3 DNA: TGTGCCAGCAGCTCCGACAGGGGGCGTCCTAATGAAAAACTGTTTTTT
CDR3 length: 16
V gene: TRBV7-3
J gene: TRBJ1-4
D gene: TRBD1
clone size: NA

CDR3 protein: CASSPNLANEQFF
CDR3 DNA: TGTGCCAGCAGCCCCAACCTAGCAAATGAGCAGTTCTTC
CDR3 length: 13
V gene: TRBV9
J gene: TRBJ2-1
D gene: NA
clone size: NA

CDR3 protein: CASSFRQGGTYEQYF
CDR3 DNA: TGTGCCAGCAGCTTTAGACAGGGGGGTACCTACGAGCAGTACTTC
CDR3 length: 15
V gene: TRBV5-5
J gene: TRBJ2-7
D gene: TRBD1
clone size: NA

CDR3 protein: CASSPSPGTTNEKLFF
CDR3 DNA: TGTGCCAGCAGCCCAAGCCCAGGGACAACTAATGAAAAACTGTTTTTT
CDR3 length: 16
V gene: TRBV7-8
J gene: TRBJ1-4
D gene: NA
clone size: once

CDR3 protein: CASSGTVSDTQYF
CDR3 DNA: TGTGCCAGCAGTGGGACAGTTTCAGATACGCAGTATTTT
CDR3 length: 13
V gene: TRBV2
J gene: TRBJ2-3
D gene: NA
clone size: once

CDR3 protein: CASSLKVDRGNEQFF
CDR3 DNA: TGTGCCAGCAGCTTAAAAGTCGACAGAGGCAATGAGCAGTTCTTC
CDR3 length: 15
V gene: TRBV7-3
J gene: TRBJ2-1
D gene: NA
clone size: NA

CDR3 protein: CASSLRDRDYGYTF
CDR3 DNA: TGTGCCAGTAGTCTCCGGGACAGGGACTATGGCTACACCTTC
CDR3 length: 14
V gene: TRBV19
J gene: TRBJ1-2
D gene: TRBD1
clone size: NA

CDR3 protein: CASSYSMGEAKLAFF
CDR3 DNA: TGTGCCAGCAGTTACTCGATGGGGGAAGCAAAATTGGCTTTCTTT
CDR3 length: 15
V gene: TRBV6-5
J gene: TRBJ1-1
D gene: NA
clone size: NA

CDR3 protein: CASSLSGGLNTEAFF
CDR3 DNA: TGCGCCAGCAGCCTTTCAGGAGGTCTGAACACTGAAGCTTTCTTT
CDR3 length: 15
V gene: TRBV5-1
J gene: TRBJ1-1
D gene: NA
clone size: NA

CDR3 protein: CASSEFGTKNTGELFF
CDR3 DNA: TGTGCCAGCAGTGAGTTCGGGACAAAAAACACCGGGGAGCTGTTTTTT
CDR3 length: 16
V gene: TRBV2
J gene: TRBJ2-2
D gene: NA
clone size: NA

CDR3 protein: CASSLDRNYGYTF
CDR3 DNA: TGTGCCAGCAGCTTAGACCGAAACTATGGCTACACCTTC
CDR3 length: 13
V gene: TRBV13
J gene: TRBJ1-2
D gene: NA
clone size: NA

CDR3 protein: CASSLALAGGGLFF
CDR3 DNA: TGCGCCAGCAGCTTGGCTCTAGCGGGAGGGGGCTTGTTCTTC
CDR3 length: 14
V gene: TRBV5-1
J gene: TRBJ2-1
D gene: TRBD2
clone size: NA

CDR3 protein: CASSYAGGPNEQFF
CDR3 DNA: TGTGCCAGCAGTTACGCGGGAGGGCCCAATGAGCAGTTCTTC
CDR3 length: 14
V gene: TRBV6-6
J gene: TRBJ2-1
D gene: TRBD2
clone size: NA

CDR3 protein: CASSFLRLDGETQYF
CDR3 DNA: TGTGCCAGCAGCTTTTTACGGCTGGATGGGGAGACCCAGTACTTC
CDR3 length: 15
V gene: TRBV5-4
J gene: TRBJ2-5
D gene: NA
clone size: once

CDR3 protein: CASSPSQGDNQPQHF
CDR3 DNA: TGTGCCAGCTCACCTAGTCAGGGGGACAATCAGCCCCAGCATTTT
CDR3 length: 15
V gene: TRBV18
J gene: TRBJ1-5
D gene: TRBD1
clone size: NA

CDR3 protein: CATRDRGYGYTF
CDR3 DNA: TGTGCCACTAGGGACCGAGGATATGGCTACACCTTC
CDR3 length: 12
V gene: TRBV15
J gene: TRBJ1-2
D gene: NA
clone size: NA

CDR3 protein: CASSSRYNEQFF
CDR3 DNA: TGTGCCAGCAGTTCTCGATATAATGAGCAGTTCTTC
CDR3 length: 12
V gene: TRBV28
J gene: TRBJ2-1
D gene: NA
clone size: NA

CDR3 protein: CASSSRDTDTQYF
CDR3 DNA: TGTGCCAGCAGCTCCCGTGATACAGATACGCAGTATTTT
CDR3 length: 13
V gene: TRBV7-3
J gene: TRBJ2-3
D gene: NA
clone size: NA

CDR3 protein: CASSGQGLEQYF
CDR3 DNA: TGCGCCAGCAGTGGACAGGGCCTCGAGCAGTACTTC
CDR3 length: 12
V gene: TRBV10-2
J gene: TRBJ2-7
D gene: TRBD1
clone size: NA

CDR3 protein: CASRYDSGYNEQFF
CDR3 DNA: TGCGCCAGCAGATATGACAGCGGTTACAATGAGCAGTTCTTC
CDR3 length: 14
V gene: TRBV5-1
J gene: TRBJ2-1
D gene: NA
clone size: NA

CDR3 protein: CATIGQAPAAFF
CDR3 DNA: TGTGCCACCATCGGGCAGGCCCCAGCGGCTTTCTTT
CDR3 length: 12
V gene: TRBV10-3
J gene: TRBJ1-1
D gene: NA
clone size: NA

CDR3 protein: CASSVVSGTGETQYF
CDR3 DNA: TGTGCCAGCAGCGTAGTTAGCGGGACGGGAGAGACCCAGTACTTC
CDR3 length: 15
V gene: TRBV9
J gene: TRBJ2-5
D gene: TRBD2
clone size: NA